Presented here are 3 T cell receptor beta chains from one specimen sequenced in a study of blood T cell repertoires in COVID-19. Sequencing used immunoSEQ multiplex PCR; TCRdb keeps in-frame clones, though not all of them. The table has some 220,000 clones, 84% seen once. Source material: peripheral blood. These receptor sequences come from a man aged 50 to 60 with active or convalescent COVID-19.

This rearrangement joins TRBV19 to TRBJ2-7; a possible D gene is TRBD2 (5 bases). The ends were cut back, 3 bases at V and 0 bases at J, with 12 bases in the middle. The germline gives CDR1 LNHDA, CDR2 SQIVND (reference sequence). The CDR3 runs 15 residues. This CDR3 is CASSMMGSSSYEQYF. In DNA, the CDR3 is TGTGCCAGTAGTATGATGGGGAGTAGCTCCTACGAGCAGTACTTC. Using reference TRBV19 and TRBJ2-7 for the parts outside the CDR3, the full variable domain is DGGITQSPKYLFRKEGQNVTLSCEQNLNHDAMYWYRQDPGQGLRLIYYSQIVNDFQKGDIAEGYSVSREKKESFPLTVTSAQKNPTAFYLCASSMMGSSSYEQYFGPGTRLTVT.

J is TRBJ2-7 and V is TRBV7-9, with 10 bases fitting TRBD2. Germline CDR1 SEHNR, CDR2 FQNEAQ (reference sequence). V was clipped by 2 bases and J by 6 bases; unmatched bases: 16. CDR3 length equals 18 residues. DNA for the CDR3: TGTGCCAGCAGCTTACACGATGTTATAGCGGGAGGAAGAGGCGAGCAGTACTTC. This gives the protein CASSLHDVIAGGRGEQYF.

The J gene is TRBJ1-6, the V gene TRBV4-3; 8 bases fit TRBD1. The CDR3 extends over 16 amino acids. J lost 1 base, V lost 4 bases, and 3 bases had no gene match. Germline lookup yields CDR1 LGHNA and CDR2 YSLEER. The CDR3 DNA follows: TGCGCCAGCAGCCCCTACAGGGGGTCCTATAATTCACCCCTCCACTTT. It encodes CASSPYRGSYNSPLHF.